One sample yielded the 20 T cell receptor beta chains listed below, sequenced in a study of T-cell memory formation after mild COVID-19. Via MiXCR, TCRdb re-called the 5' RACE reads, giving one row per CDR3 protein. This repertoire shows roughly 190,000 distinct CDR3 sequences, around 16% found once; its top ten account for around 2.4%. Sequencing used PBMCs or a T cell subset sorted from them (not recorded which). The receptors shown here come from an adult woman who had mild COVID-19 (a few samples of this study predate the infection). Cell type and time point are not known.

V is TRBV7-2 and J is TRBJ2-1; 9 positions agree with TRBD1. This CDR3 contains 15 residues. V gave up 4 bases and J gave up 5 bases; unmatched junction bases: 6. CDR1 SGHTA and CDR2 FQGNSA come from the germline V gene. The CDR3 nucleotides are TGTGCCAGCAGCTCGGGGACAGGGATTCACAATGAGCAGTTCTTC. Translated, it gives CASSSGTGIHNEQFF.

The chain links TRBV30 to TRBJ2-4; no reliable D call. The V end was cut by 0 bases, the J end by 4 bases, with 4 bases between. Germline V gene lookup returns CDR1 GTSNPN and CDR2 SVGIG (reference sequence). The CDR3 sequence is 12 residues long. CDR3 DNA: TGTGCCTGGAGTGTACAGAAAAACATTCAGTACTTC. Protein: CAWSVQKNIQYF.

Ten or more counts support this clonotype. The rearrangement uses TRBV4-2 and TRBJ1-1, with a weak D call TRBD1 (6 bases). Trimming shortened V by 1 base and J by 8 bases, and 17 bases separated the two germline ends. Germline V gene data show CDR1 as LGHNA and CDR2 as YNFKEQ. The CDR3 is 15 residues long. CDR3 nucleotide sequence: TGTGCCAGCAGCCAAGGGATATCGGACAGCCAAGAAGCTTTCTTT. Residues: CASSQGISDSQEAFF.

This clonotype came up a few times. For the CDR3, the DNA is TGTGCCAGCAGTTACGCCGGGGGGCATGGCTACACCTTC. Its protein is CASSYAGGHGYTF. The V gene is TRBV6-2 or TRBV6-3, the J gene TRBJ1-2; the D gene is possibly TRBD1 (6 bases). Trimming left V 2 bases short and J 6 bases short, with 10 bases between. This CDR3 has 13 amino acids. Germline V gene lookup returns CDR1 MNHEY and CDR2 SVGEGT.

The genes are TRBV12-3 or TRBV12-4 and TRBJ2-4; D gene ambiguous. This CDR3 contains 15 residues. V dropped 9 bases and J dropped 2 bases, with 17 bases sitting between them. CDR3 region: CARNRYRWPKNIQYF. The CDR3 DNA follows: TGTGCCAGAAATCGGTATCGGTGGCCCAAAAACATTCAGTACTTC.

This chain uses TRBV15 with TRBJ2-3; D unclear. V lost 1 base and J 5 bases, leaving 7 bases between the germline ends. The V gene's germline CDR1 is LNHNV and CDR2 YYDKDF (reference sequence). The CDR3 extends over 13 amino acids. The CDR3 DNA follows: TGTGCCACCAGCAGAGCTACACAAGATACGCAGTATTTT. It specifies CATSRATQDTQYF.

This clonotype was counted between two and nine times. The CDR3 DNA sequence: TGTGCCTGGAGTAGGTCCGAAGCTTTCTTT. It codes for CAWSRSEAFF. The V call is TRBV30, the J call TRBJ1-1; no firm D call. Between the trimmed V and J ends, which lost 2 bases and 8 bases, there was a span of 6 bases. CDR1 and CDR2 (germline): GTSNPN, SVGIG (reference sequence). The CDR3 contains 10 residues.

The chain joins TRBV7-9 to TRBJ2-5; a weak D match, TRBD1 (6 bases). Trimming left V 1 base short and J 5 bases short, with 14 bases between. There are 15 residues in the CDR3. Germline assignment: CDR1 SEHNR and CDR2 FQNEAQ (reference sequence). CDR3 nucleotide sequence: TGTGCCAGCAGCTTAGATACAGGGTCACGGGAGACCCAGTACTTC. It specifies CASSLDTGSRETQYF. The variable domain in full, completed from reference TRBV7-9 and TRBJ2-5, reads DTGVSQNPRHKITKRGQNVTFRCDPISEHNRLYWYRQTLGQGPEFLTYFQNEAQLEKSRLLSDRFSAERPKGSFSTLEIQRTEQGDSAMYLCASSLDTGSRETQYFGPGTRLLVL.

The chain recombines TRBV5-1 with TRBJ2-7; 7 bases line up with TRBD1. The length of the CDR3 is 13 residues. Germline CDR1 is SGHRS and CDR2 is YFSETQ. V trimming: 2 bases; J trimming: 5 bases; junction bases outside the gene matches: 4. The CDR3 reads CASSFLTGDEQYF. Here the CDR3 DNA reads TGCGCCAGCAGCTTCCTCACAGGGGACGAGCAGTACTTC.

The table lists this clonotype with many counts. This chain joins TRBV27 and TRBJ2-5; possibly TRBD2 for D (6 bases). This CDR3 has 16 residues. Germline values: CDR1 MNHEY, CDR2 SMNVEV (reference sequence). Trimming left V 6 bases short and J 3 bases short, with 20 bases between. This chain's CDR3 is CASRLTTWGEEETQYF. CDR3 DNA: TGTGCCAGCAGACTAACTACGTGGGGGGAAGAAGAGACCCAGTACTTC.

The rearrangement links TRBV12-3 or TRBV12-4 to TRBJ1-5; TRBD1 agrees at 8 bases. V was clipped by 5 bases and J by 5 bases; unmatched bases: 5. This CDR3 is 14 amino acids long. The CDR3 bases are TGTGCCAGCAGTAGACAGGGGAAGGATCAGCCCCAGCATTTT. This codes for CASSRQGKDQPQHF.

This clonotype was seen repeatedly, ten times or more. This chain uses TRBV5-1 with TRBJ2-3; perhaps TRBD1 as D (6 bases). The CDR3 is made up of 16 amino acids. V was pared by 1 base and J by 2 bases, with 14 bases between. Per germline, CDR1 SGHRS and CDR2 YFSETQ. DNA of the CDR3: TGCGCCAGCAGCTTGAGTCTGAGGGGGAACACAGATACGCAGTATTTT. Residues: CASSLSLRGNTDTQYF.

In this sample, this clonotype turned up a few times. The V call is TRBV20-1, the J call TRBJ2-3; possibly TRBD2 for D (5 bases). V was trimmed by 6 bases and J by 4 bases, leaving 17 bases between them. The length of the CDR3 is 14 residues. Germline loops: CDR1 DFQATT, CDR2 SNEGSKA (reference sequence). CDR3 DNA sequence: TGCAGTGCGCAGAAACCCGGGGTCTCAGATACGCAGTATTTT. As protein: CSAQKPGVSDTQYF.

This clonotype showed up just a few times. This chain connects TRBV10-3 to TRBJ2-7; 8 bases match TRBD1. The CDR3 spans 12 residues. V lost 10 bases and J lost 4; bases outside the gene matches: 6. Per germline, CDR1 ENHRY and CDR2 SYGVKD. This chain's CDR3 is CATSRDRYEQYF. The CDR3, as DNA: TGTGCCACGTCCCGGGACAGGTACGAGCAGTACTTC.

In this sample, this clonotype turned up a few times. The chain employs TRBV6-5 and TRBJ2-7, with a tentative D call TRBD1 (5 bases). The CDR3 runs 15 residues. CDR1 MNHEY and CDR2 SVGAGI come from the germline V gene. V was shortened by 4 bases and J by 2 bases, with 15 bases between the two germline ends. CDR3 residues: CASSSGTGFPYEQYF. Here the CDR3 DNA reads TGTGCCAGCAGTTCTGGAACAGGATTCCCCTACGAGCAGTACTTC.

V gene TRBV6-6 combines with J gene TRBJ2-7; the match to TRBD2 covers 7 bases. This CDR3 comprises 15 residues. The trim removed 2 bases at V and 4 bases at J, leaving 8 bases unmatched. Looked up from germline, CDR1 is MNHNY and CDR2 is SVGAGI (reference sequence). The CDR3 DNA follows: TGTGCCAGCAGTTACGAGGCGAGCGGGACGTACGAGCAGTACTTC. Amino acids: CASSYEASGTYEQYF.

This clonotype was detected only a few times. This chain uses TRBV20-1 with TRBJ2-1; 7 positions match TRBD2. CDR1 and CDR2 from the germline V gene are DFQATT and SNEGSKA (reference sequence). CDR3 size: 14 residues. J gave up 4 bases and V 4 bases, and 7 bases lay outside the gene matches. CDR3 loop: CSANAAGRYNEQFF. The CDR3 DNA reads TGCAGTGCTAATGCAGCGGGGAGATACAATGAGCAGTTCTTC.

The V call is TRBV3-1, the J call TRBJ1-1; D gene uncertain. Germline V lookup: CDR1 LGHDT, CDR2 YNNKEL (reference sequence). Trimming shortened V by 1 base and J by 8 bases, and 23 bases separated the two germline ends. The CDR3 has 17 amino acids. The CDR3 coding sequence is TGTGCCAGCAGCCAAGCCTTAAGTAGAGGGAGGGATTGCGAAGCTTTCTTT. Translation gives CASSQALSRGRDCEAFF. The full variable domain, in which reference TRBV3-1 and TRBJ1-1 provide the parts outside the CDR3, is DTAVSQTPKYLVTQMGNDKSIKCEQNLGHDTMYWYKQDSKKFLKIMFSYNNKELIINETVPNRFSPKSPDKAHLNLHINSLELGDSAVYFCASSQALSRGRDCEAFFGQGTRLTVV.

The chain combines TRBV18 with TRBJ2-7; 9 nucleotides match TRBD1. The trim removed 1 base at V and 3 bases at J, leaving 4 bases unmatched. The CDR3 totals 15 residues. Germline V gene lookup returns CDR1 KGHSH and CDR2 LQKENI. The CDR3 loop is CASSPRTGELYEQYF. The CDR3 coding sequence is TGTGCCAGCTCACCACGGACAGGGGAACTCTACGAGCAGTACTTC.

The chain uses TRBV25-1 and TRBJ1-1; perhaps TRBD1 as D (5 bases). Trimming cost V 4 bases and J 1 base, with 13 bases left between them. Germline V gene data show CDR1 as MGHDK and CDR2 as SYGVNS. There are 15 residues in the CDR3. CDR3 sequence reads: CASSGYGTGNTEAFF. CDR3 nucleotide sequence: TGTGCCAGCAGTGGTTACGGGACGGGGAACACTGAAGCTTTCTTT.